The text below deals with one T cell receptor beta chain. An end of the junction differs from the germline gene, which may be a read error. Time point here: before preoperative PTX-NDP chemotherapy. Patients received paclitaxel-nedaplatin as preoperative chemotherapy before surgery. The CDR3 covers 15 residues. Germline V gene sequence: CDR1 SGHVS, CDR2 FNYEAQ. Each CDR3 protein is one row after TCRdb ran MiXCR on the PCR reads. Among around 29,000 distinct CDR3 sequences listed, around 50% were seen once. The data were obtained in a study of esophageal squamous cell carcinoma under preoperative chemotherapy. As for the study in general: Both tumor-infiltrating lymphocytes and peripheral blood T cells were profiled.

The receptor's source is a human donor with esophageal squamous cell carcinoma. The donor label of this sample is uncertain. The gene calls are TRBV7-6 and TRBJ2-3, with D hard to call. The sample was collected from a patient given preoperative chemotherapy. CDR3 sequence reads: CASSSVVCAKDMQYF. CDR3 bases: TGTGCCAGCAGCTCGGTGGTGTGCGCCAAAGATATGCAGTATTTC.